Detailed here is one T cell receptor (beta chain). Germline trimming cut 5 bases from V and 10 bases from J; bases unmatched to any gene: 12. Germline V gives CDR1 SEHNR, CDR2 FQNEAQ (reference sequence). The length of the CDR3 is 15 residues. TCRdb redid the calling of the 5' RACE reads with MiXCR, one entry per CDR3 protein. The sample consists of around 550,000 distinct CDR3 sequences, around 15% of them appearing once. This entry belongs to a study of identical twins. These records were also assigned to another study, of yellow fever vaccine responses in identical twins.

V gene TRBV7-9 combines with J gene TRBJ2-1, with TRBD2 identical over 9 bases. The receptor's source is a woman between 18 and 29 years old in good health. Sequencing was performed on CD4+ T cells sorted from blood. CDR3 sequence: CASSPGLAFMKEQFF. The CDR3 region has the DNA TGTGCCAGCAGCCCGGGACTAGCTTTTATGAAGGAGCAGTTCTTC.